This note documents a single T cell receptor (beta chain) sequence. The assay was immunoSEQ multiplex PCR, and TCRdb's table has in-frame clones only and misses some. The profile shows about 73,000 clones, 75% to 90% of them singletons. The CDR3 is made up of 15 amino acids. Germline CDR1 is SGHTS and CDR2 is YDEGEE. Trimming removed 2 bases from V and 10 bases from J, with 19 bases in between. The data derive from a study of blood T cell repertoires in COVID-19. The clonotype comes from an elderly man with acute or convalescent COVID-19. This chain joins TRBV5-8 and TRBJ2-1; D might be TRBD1 (6 bases). The sequencing input was peripheral blood. For the CDR3, the DNA is TGTGCCAGCAGCTTTACAGGGATTACCAATGGGGAGCAGTTCTTC. Its protein product is CASSFTGITNGEQFF. Using reference TRBV5-8 and TRBJ2-1 for the parts outside the CDR3, the full variable domain is EAGVTQSPTHLIKTRGQQATLRCSPISGHTSVYWYQQALGLGLQFLLWYDEGEERNRGNFPPRFSGRQFPNYSSELNVNALELEDSALYLCASSFTGITNGEQFFGPGTRLTVL.